This T cell receptor (beta chain) stems from a study of OX40 agonist ivuxolimab in advanced cancers. Study context: The treatment was a fully human IgG2 OX40 agonist, ivuxolimab. Patients undergoing dose escalation presented with hepatocellular carcinoma, melanoma, renal cell or head and neck cancer.

The CDR3 has 16 amino acids. CDR1 and CDR2 from the germline V gene are SGHVS and FQNEAQ. Germline trimming cut 2 bases from V and 6 bases from J; bases unmatched to any gene: 10. As to this clone: The antigen remains unidentified.

This table comes from immunoSEQ multiplex PCR, and its TCRdb copy is limited to in-frame clones, with some not included. This table has tens of thousands of clones, 80% to 90% appearing once. The study, taken as a whole, reports: At 0.1 to 3.0 mg/kg and by week 6, CD4+ and CD8+ T cells in the blood had expanded clonally. There were, on average, more expanded clones in CD8+ T cells than in CD4+.

V is TRBV7-8 and J is TRBJ1-2; 9 nucleotides match TRBD1. Material: CD4+ or CD8+ T cells sorted from blood, obtained in a trial of the OX40 agonist ivuxolimab. This sequence originates from an adult with an advanced solid tumor such as melanoma, head and neck, liver or kidney cancer. The CDR3 DNA reads TGTGCCAGCAGCTTACTAGGGGGGACAGGGATCGATGGCTACACCTTC. Translating gives CASSLLGGTGIDGYTF.